The clone carrying this T cell receptor beta chain was seen only a few times. Its antigen is currently unknown. The junction and the germline gene differ at one end; a read error may be behind it. This entry comes from a study of blood T cells in healthy people across ages. Study-level findings and limits: Relative to aged donors, long-lived donors carried more naive CD4+ cells and displayed higher diversity.

Alongside a J-beta primer mix, a sample-barcoded 5' primer served in a second PCR lasting about 7 to 12 cycles. TCRdb redid the calling of the 5' RACE reads with MiXCR, one entry per CDR3 protein. The repertoire holds under 2 million distinct CDR3 sequences, with 30% to 40% as singletons. The germline gives CDR1 SGHTA, CDR2 FQGTGA. This CDR3 has 15 residues. The sample was blood. This TCR derives from a woman aged 25 to 39 in good health. V usage is TRBV7-3 and J usage is TRBJ2-3, with 7 nucleotides matching TRBD1. The CDR3 spells CASSVTGTGTDTQYF. CDR3 in DNA: TGTGCCAGCAGCGTAACCGGGACAGGCACAGATACGCAGTATTTT.